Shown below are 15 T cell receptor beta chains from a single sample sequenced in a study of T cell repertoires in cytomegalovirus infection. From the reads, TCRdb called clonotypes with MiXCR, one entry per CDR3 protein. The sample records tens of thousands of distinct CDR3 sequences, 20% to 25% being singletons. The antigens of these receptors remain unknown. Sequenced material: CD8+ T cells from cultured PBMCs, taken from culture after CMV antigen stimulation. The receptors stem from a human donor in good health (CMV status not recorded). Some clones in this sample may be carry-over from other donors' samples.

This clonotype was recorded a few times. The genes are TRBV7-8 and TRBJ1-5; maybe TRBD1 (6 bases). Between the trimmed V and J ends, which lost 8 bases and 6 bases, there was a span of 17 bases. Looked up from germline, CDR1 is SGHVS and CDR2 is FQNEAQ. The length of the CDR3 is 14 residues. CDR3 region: CASDPEGGRQPQHF. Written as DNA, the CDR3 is TGTGCCAGCGACCCAGAGGGGGGCCGTCAGCCCCAGCATTTT.

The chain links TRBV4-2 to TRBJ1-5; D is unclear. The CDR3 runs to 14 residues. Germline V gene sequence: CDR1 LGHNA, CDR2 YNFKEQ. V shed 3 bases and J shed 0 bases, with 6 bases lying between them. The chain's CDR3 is CASSQENSNQPQHF. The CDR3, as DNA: TGTGCCAGCAGCCAGGAAAATAGCAATCAGCCCCAGCATTTT.

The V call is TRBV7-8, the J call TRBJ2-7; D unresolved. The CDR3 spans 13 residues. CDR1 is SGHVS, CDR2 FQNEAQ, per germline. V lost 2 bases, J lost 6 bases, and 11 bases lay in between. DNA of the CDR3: TGTGCCAGCAGCTTACCTACCTCGGCCGAGCAGTACTTC. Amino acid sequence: CASSLPTSAEQYF.

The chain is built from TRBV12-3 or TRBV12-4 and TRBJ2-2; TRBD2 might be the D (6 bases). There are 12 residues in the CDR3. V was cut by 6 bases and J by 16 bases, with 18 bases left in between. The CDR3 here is CASRLGMGTGFF. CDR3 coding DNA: TGTGCCAGCAGGCTCGGGATGGGGACTGGGTTTTTT.

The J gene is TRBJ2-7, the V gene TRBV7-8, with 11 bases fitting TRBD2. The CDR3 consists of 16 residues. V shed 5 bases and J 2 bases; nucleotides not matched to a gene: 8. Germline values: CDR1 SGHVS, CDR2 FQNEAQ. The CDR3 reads CASSPLTSGSTYEQYF. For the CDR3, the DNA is TGTGCCAGCAGCCCCCTTACTAGCGGGAGCACCTACGAGCAGTACTTC.

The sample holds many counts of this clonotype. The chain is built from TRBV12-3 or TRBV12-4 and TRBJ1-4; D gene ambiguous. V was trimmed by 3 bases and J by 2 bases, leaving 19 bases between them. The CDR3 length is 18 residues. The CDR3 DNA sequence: TGTGCCAGCAGTTTGATGAGTGGTCCTGGGCTCACTAATGAAAAACTGTTTTTT. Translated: CASSLMSGPGLTNEKLFF.

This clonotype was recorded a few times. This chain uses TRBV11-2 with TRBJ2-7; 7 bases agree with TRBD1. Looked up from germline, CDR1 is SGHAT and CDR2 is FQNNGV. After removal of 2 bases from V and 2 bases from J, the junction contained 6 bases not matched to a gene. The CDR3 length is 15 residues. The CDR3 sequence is CASSLSSGTAYEQYF. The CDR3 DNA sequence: TGTGCCAGCAGCTTAAGCTCCGGGACAGCCTACGAGCAGTACTTC.

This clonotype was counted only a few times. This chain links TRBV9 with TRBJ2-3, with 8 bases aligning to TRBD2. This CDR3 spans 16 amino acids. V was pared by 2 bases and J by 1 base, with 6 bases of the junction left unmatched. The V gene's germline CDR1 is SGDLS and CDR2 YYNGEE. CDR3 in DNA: TGTGCCAGCAGCGTTCGCCTAGCGGGCGGCACAGATACGCAGTATTTT. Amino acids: CASSVRLAGGTDTQYF.

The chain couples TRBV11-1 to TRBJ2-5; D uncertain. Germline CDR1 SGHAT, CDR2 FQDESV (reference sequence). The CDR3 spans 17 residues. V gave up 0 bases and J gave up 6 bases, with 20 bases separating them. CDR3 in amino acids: CASSLAWQSTPKKTQYF. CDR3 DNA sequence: TGTGCCAGCAGCTTAGCATGGCAGTCGACGCCTAAAAAGACCCAGTACTTC.

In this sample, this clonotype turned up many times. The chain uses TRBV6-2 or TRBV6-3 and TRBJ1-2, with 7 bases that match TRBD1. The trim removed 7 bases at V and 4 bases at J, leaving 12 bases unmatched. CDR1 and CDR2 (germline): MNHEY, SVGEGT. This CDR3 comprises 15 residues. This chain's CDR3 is CASNQDETGTYGYTF. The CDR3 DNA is TGTGCCAGCAATCAAGACGAGACAGGGACCTATGGCTACACCTTC.

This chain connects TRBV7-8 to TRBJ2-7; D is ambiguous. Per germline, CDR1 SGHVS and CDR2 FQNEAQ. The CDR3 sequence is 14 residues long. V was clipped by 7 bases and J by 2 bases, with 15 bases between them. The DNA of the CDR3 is TGTGCCAGCACTATTATACAGAGGACCTACGAGCAGTACTTC. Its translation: CASTIIQRTYEQYF.

CDR3 region: CSVAGRETQYF. As DNA, the CDR3 is TGCAGCGTCGCAGGGAGGGAGACCCAGTACTTC. The genes are TRBV29-1 and TRBJ2-5, with D maybe TRBD2 (6 bases). The germline V gene encodes CDR1 SQVTM and CDR2 ANQGSEA. Trimming pared 6 bases from V and 5 bases from J, leaving 10 bases between. This CDR3 comprises 11 residues.

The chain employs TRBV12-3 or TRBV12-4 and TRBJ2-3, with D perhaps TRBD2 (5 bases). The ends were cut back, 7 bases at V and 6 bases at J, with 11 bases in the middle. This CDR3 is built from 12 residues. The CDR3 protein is CASTNSGDTQYF. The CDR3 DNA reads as TGTGCCAGCACCAACTCGGGGGATACGCAGTATTTT.

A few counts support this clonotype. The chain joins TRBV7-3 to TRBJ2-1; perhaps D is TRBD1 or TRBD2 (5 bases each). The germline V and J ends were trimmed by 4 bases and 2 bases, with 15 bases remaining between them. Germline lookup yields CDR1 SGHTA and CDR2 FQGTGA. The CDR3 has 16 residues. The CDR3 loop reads CASSWGPERPYNEQFF. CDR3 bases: TGTGCCAGCAGCTGGGGACCGGAGCGACCCTACAATGAGCAGTTCTTC.

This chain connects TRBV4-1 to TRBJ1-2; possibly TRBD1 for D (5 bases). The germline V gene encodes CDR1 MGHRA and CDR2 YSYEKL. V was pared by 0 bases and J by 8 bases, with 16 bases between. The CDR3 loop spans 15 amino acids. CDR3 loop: CASSQDISPREGYTF. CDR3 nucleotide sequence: TGCGCCAGCAGCCAAGATATCTCCCCCAGGGAGGGCTACACCTTC.